This TCR beta chain was identified during a study of cytomegalovirus exposure and HLA in healthy donors. The PCR made use of 60 Vbeta and 13 Jbeta primers. The protocol was immunoSEQ multiplex PCR, while the TCRdb copy is restricted to in-frame clones and leaves out a portion. The sample shows approximately 200,000 clones, 60% to 80% of them seen only once. There are 18 residues in the CDR3. Germline CDR1 is LGHNA and CDR2 is YSLEER. V gave up 4 bases and J gave up 0 bases; unmatched junction bases: 10. V usage is TRBV4-3 and J usage is TRBJ2-1, with TRBD2 identical over 9 bases. The sample taken for sequencing was PBMCs. The sequence derives from a man younger than 30 in good health and CMV-seronegative. CDR3 in amino acids: CASSPNPTSGNSYNEQFF. The CDR3 DNA follows: TGCGCCAGCAGCCCCAACCCGACTAGCGGCAACTCCTACAATGAGCAGTTCTTC.